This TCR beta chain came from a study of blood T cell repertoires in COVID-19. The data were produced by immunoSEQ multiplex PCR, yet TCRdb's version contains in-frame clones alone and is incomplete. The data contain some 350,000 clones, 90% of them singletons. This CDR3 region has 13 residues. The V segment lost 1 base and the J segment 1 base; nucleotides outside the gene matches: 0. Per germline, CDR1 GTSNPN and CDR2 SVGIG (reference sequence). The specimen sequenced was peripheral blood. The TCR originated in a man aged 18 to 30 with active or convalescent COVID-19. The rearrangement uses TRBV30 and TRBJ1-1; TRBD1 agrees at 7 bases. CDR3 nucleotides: TGTGCCTGGAGTGGACAGGGGAACACTGAAGCTTTCTTT. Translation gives CAWSGQGNTEAFF.